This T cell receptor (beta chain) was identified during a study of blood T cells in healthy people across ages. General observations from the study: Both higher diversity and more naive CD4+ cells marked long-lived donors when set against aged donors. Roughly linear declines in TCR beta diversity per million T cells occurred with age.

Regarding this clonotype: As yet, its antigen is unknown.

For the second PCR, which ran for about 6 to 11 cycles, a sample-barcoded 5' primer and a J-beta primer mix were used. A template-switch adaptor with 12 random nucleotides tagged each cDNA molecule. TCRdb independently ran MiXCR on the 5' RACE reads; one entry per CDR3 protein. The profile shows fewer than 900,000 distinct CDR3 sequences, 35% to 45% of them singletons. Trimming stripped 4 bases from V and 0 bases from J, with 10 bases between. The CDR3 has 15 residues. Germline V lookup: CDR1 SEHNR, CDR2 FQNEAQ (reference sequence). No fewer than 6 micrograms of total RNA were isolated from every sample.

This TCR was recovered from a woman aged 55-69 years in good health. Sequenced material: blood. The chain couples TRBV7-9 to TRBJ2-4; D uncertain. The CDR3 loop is CASSSPGEAKNIQYF. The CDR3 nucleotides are TGTGCCAGCAGCTCCCCAGGAGAAGCCAAAAACATTCAGTACTTC.